This T cell receptor (beta chain) comes out of a study of shared clonotypes between healthy human individuals. Positive CCR7 selection of CD45RO-negative cells yielded the naive CD8 cells, and terminally differentiated effector memory CD45RA+ cells were excluded. The donors were adults (healthy and HIV-negative) with no recent acute infections or vaccinations. This CDR3 is built from 12 residues. The germline V gene encodes CDR1 SEHNR and CDR2 FQNEAQ (reference sequence). Trimming stripped 0 bases from V and 6 bases from J, with 6 bases between. Whole-study findings and limits: What limited the represented genetic and exposure-history diversity was the small number of donors.

Data came from immunoSEQ multiplex PCR; TCRdb stores just in-frame clones and leaves some out. Altogether around 1.9 million clones are present, 85% to 95% being singletons, with the ten largest covering approximately 1.6%. This clone was seen a few times. Antigen unknown. The same CDR3 arises from other DNA sequences in this sample as well. Input material: naive CD8+ T cells from PBMCs. The chain uses TRBV7-9 and TRBJ2-7; D unresolved. The TCR sequence derives from a man aged 18 to 35 in good health. Some clones in this sample may be carry-over from other donors' samples. CDR3 sequence (DNA): TGTGCCAGCAGCTTAGCGTTGGGCGAGCAGTACTTC. Translating gives CASSLALGEQYF.